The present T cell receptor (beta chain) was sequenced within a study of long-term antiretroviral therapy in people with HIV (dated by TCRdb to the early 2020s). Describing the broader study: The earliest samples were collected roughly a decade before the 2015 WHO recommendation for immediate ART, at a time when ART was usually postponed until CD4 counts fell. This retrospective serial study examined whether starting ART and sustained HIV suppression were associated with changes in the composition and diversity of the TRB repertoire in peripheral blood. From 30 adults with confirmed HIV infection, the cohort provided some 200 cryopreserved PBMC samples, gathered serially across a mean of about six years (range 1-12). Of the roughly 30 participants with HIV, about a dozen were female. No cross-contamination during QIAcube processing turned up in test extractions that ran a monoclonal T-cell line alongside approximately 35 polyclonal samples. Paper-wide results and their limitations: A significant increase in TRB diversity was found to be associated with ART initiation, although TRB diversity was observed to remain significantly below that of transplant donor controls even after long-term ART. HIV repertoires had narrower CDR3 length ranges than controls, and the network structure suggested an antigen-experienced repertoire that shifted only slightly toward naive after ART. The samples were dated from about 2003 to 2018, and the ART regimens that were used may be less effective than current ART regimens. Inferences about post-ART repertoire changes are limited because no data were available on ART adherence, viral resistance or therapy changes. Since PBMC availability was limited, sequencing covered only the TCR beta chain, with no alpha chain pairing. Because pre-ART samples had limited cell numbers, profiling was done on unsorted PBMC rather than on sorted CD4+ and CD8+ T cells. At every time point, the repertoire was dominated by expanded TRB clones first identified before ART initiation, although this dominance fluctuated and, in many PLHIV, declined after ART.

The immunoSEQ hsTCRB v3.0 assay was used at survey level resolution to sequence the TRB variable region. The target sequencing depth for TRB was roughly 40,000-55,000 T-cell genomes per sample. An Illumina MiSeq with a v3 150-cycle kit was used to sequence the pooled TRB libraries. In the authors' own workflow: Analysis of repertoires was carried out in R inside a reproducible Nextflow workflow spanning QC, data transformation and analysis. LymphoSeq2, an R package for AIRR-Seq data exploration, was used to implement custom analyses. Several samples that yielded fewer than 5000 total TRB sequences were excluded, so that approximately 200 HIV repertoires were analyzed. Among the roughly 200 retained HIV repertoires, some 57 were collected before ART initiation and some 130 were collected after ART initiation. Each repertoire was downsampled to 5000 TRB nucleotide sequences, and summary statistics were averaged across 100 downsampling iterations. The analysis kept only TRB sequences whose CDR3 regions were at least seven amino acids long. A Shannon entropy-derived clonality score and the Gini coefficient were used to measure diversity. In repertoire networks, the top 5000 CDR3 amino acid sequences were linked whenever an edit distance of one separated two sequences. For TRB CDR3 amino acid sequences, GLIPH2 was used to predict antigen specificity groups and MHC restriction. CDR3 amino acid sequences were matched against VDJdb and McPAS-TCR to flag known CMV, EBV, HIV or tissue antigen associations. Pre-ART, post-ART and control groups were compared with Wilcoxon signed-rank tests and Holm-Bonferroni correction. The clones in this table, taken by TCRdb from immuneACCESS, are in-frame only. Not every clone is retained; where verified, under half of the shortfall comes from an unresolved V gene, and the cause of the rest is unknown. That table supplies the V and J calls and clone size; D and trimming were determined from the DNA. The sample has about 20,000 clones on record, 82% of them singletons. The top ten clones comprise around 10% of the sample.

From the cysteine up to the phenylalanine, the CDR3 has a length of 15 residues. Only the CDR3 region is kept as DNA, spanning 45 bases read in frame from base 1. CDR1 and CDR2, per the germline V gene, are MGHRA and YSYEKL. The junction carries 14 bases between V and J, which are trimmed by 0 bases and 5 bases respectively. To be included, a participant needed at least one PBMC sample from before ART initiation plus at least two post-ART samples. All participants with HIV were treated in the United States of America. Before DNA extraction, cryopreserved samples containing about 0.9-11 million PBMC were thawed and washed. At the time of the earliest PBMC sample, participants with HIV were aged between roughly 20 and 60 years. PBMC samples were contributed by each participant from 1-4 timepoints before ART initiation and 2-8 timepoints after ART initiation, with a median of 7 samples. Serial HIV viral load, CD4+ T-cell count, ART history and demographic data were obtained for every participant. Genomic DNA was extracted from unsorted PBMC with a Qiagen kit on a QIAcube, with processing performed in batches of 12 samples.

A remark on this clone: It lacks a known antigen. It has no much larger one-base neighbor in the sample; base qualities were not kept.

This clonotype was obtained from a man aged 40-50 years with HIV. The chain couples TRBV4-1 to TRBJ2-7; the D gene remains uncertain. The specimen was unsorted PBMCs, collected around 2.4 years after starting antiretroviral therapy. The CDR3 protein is CASSQDWGGLDEQYF. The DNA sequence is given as TGCGCCAGCAGCCAAGACTGGGGTGGCCTGGACGAGCAGTACTTC.